This TCR beta chain was sequenced in a study of T cells in Graves' hyperthyroidism and ophthalmopathy. Study-level results: Ophthalmopathy, which appeared later, was predicted by the model a median approximately 6.7 months before onset.

This clonotype has more than one count but fewer than ten. Its cognate antigen is unknown. TCR beta CDR3 regions were amplified from RNA. TCR CDR3 underwent first-round RT-PCR with the HTBI primer set. TCRdb used MiXCR to reprocess the multiplex PCR reads, holding one entry per CDR3 protein. The sample includes approximately 330,000 distinct CDR3 sequences, around 23% of them seen just once. Trimming pared 8 bases from V and 7 bases from J, leaving 6 bases between. The length of the CDR3 is 10 residues. Germline V gene lookup returns CDR1 MDHEN and CDR2 SYDVKM. Those with hyperthyroidism were 18 to 65 years old, newly diagnosed, and ill for under 2 months. Clinicians diagnosed patients from clinical symptoms, serum thyroxine and TRAb, thyroid ultrasound and orbital computed tomography.

What was sequenced was blood. This TCR was recovered from a woman between 45 and 60 years old with Graves' hyperthyroidism. The chain is built from TRBV28 and TRBJ1-5; unclear D gene. CDR3 DNA sequence: TGTGCCAGCGGATTACAGCCCCAGCATTTT. This encodes CASGLQPQHF.